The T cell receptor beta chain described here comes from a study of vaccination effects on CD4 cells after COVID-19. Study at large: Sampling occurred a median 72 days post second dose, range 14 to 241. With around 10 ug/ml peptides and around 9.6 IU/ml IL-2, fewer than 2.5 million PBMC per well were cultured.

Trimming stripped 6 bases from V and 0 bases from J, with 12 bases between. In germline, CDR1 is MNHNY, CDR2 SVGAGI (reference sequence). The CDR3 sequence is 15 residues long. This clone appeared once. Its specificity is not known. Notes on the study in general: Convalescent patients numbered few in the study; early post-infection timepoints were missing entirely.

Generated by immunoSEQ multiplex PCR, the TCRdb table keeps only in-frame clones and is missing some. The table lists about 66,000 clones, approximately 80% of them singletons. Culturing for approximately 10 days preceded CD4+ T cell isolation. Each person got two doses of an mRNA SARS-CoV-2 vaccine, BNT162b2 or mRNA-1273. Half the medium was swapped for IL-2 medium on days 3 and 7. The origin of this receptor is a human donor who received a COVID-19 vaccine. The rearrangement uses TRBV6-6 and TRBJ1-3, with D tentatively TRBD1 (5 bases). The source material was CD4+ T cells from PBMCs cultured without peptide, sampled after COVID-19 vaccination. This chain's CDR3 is CASSYDSVSGNTIYF. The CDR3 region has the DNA TGTGCCAGCAGCTACGACAGCGTCTCTGGAAACACCATATATTTT.